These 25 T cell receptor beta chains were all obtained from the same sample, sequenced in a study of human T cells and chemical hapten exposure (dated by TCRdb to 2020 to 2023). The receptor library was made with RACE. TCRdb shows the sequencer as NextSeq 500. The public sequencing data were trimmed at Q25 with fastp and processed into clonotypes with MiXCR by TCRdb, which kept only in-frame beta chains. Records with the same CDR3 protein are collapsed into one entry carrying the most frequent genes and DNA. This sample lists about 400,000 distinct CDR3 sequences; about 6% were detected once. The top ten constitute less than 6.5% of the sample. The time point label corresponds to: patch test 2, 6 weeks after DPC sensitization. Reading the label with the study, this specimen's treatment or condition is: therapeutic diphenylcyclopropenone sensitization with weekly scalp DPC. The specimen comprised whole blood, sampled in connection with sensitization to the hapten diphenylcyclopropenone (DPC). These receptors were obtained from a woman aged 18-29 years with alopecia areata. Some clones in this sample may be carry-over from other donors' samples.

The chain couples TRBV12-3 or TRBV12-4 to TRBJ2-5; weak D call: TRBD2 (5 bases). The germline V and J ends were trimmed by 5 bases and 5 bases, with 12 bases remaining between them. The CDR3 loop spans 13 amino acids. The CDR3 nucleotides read TGTGCCAGCAGTCGGGAACTCGTGGAGACCCAGTACTTC. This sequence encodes CASSRELVETQYF.

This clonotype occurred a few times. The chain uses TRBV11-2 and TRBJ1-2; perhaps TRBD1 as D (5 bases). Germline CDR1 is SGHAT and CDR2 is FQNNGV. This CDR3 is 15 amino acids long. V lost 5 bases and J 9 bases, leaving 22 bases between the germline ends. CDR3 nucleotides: TGTGCCAGCAGCCCGAAGACAGTCCCCAAAGGGAGCTACACCTTC. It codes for CASSPKTVPKGSYTF.

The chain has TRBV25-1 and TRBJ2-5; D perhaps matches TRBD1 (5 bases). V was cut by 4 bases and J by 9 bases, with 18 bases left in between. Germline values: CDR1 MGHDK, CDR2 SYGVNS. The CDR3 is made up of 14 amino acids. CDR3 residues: CASSGKGDSSSQYF. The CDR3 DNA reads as TGTGCCAGCAGTGGAAAAGGTGACAGTTCGTCCCAGTACTTC.

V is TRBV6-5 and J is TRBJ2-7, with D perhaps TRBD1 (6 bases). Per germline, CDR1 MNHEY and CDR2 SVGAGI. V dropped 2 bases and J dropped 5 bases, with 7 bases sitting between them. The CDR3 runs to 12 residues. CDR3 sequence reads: CASSYGGNEQYF. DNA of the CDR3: TGTGCCAGCAGTTACGGGGGCAACGAGCAGTACTTC.

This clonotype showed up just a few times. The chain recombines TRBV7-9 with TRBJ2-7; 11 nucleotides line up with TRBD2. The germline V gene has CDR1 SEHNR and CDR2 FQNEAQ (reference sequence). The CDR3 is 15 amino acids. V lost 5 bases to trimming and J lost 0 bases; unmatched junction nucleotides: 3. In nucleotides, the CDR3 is TGTGCCAGCAGCCCGGGACTAGCGGTCTCCTACGAGCAGTACTTC. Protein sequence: CASSPGLAVSYEQYF.

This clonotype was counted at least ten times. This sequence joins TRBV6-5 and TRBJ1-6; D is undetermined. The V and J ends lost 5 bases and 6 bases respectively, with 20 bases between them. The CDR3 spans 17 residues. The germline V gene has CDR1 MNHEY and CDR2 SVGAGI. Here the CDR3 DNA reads TGTGCCAGCAGTCCCTCGACGCGGCGCCTTACTAATTCACCCCTCCACTTT. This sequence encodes CASSPSTRRLTNSPLHF.

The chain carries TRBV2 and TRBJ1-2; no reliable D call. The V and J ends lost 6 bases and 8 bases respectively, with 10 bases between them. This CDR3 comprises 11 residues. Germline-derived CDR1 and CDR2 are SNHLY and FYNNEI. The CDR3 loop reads CASRAVLGYTF. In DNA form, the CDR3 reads TGTGCCAGCAGGGCCGTTCTGGGCTACACCTTC.

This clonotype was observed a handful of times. CDR3 nucleotide sequence: TGTGCCATCAGTGAGCCCGCCGGGGAAGAGACCCAGTACTTC. It yields the protein CAISEPAGEETQYF. The J gene is TRBJ2-5, the V gene TRBV10-3, with D tentatively TRBD2 (5 bases). Germline V lookup: CDR1 ENHRY, CDR2 SYGVKD. V was cut by 2 bases and J by 3 bases, with 10 bases left in between. This CDR3 spans 14 amino acids.

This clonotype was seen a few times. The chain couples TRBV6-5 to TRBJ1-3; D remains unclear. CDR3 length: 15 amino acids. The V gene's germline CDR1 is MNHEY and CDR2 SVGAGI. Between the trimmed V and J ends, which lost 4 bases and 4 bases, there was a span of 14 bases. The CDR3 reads CASSSDQESGNTIYF. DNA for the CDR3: TGTGCCAGCAGTTCCGATCAGGAGTCCGGAAACACCATATATTTT.

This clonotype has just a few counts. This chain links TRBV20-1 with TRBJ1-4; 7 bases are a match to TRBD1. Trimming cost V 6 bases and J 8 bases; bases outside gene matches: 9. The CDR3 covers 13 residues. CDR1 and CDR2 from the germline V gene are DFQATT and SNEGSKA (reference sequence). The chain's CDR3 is CSAPRRDREKLFF. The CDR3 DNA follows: TGCAGTGCCCCTAGGAGGGACAGAGAAAAACTGTTTTTT.

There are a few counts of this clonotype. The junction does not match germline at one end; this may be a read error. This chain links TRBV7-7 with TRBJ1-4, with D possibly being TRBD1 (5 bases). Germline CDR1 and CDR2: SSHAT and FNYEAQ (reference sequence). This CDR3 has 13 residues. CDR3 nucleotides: TGTGCTAGCAGCTCCCAGGGAGGGGAAAAACTGTTTTTT. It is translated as CASSSQGGEKLFF.

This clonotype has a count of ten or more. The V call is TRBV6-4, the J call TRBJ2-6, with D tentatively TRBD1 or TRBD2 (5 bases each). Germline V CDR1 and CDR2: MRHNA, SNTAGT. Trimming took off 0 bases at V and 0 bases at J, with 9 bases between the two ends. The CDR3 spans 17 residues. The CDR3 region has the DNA TGTGCCAGCAGTGACTCGGGGGATCTCTCTGGGGCCAACGTCCTGACTTTC. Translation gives CASSDSGDLSGANVLTF.

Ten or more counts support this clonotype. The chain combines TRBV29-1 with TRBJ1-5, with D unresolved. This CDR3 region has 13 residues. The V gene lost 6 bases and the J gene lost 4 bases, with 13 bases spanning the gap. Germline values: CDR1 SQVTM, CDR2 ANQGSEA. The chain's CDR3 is CSVGYGRNQPQHF. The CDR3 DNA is TGCAGCGTGGGGTATGGAAGGAATCAGCCCCAGCATTTT.

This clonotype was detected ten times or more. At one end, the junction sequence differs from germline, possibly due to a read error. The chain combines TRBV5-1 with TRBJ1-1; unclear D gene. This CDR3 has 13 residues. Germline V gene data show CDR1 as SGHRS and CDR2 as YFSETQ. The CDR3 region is CASSLGGSTEAFF. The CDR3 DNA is TGTGCCAGCAGCTTAGGAGGTAGTACTGAAGCTTTCTTT.

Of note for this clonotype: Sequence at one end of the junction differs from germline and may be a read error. Here the CDR3 DNA reads TGTGCCAGCAGCCCCAAAAATGATTGGCGAAGCACAGATTCGCAGTATTTT. It translates to CASSPKNDWRSTDSQYF. This chain links TRBV7-8 with TRBJ2-3, with D unresolved. CDR3 length equals 17 residues. Germline V gives CDR1 SGHVS, CDR2 FQNEAQ.

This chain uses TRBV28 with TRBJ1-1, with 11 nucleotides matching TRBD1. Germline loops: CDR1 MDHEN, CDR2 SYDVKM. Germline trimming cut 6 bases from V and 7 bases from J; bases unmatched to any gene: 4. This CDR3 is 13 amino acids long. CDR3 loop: CASSSGQGDEAFF. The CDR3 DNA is TGTGCCAGCAGCTCGGGACAGGGGGATGAAGCTTTCTTT.

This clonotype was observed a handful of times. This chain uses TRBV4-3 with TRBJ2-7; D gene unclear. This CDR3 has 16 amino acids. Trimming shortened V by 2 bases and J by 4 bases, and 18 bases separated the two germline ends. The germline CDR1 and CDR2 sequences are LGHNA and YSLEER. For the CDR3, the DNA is TGCGCCAGCAGCCAAAGTTTTGGTTTGGGGAAATACGAGCAGTACTTC. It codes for CASSQSFGLGKYEQYF.

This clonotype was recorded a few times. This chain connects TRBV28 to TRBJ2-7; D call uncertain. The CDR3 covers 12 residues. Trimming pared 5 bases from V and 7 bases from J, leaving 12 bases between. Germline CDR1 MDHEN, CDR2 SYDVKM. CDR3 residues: CASSPPGWEQYF. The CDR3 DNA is TGTGCCAGCAGTCCCCCGGGCTGGGAGCAGTACTTC.

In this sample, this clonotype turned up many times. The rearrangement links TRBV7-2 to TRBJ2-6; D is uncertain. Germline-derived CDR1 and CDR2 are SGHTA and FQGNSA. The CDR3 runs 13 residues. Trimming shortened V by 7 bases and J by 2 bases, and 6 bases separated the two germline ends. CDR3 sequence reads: CASKLAGANVLTF. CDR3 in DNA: TGTGCCAGCAAGTTGGCTGGGGCCAACGTCCTGACTTTC. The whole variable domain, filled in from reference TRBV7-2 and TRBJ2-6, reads GAGVSQSPSNKVTEKGKDVELRCDPISGHTALYWYRQSLGQGLEFLIYFQGNSAPDKSGLPSDRFSAERTGGSVSTLTIQRTQQEDSAVYLCASKLAGANVLTFGAGSRLTVL.

The CDR3 bases are TGCGCCAGCAGCCCCGCCCGTAATGCCGGAGCCTACGAGCAGTACTTC. Residues: CASSPARNAGAYEQYF. The rearrangement links TRBV4-1 to TRBJ2-7; D is undetermined. Per the germline V gene, CDR1 is MGHRA and CDR2 is YSYEKL. Trimming took 4 bases from V and 2 from J, leaving 18 bases between them. This CDR3 contains 16 residues.

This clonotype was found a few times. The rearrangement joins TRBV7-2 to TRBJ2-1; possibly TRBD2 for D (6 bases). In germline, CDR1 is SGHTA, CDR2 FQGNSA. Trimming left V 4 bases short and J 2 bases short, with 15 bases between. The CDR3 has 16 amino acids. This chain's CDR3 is CASSSRRLEAYNEQFF. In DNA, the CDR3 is TGTGCCAGCAGCTCACGTAGACTAGAGGCCTACAATGAGCAGTTCTTC.

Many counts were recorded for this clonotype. CDR3 protein: CSAILANNYGYTF. For the CDR3, the DNA is TGCAGTGCTATTTTAGCGAATAACTATGGCTACACCTTC. The rearrangement joins TRBV20-1 to TRBJ1-2; D not resolved. CDR1 DFQATT and CDR2 SNEGSKA come from the germline V gene (reference sequence). CDR3 size: 13 residues. Trimming shortened V by 4 bases and J by 1 base, and 10 bases separated the two germline ends.

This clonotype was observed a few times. CDR3 nucleotides: TGTGCCAGTAGTAGTACAGGGATAAGCTCCTACAATGAGCAGTTCTTC. It yields the protein CASSSTGISSYNEQFF. This sequence joins TRBV19 and TRBJ2-1; perhaps TRBD1 as D (6 bases). Trimming took 4 bases from V and 0 from J, leaving 13 bases between them. The CDR3 consists of 16 residues. Germline values: CDR1 LNHDA, CDR2 SQIVND (reference sequence).

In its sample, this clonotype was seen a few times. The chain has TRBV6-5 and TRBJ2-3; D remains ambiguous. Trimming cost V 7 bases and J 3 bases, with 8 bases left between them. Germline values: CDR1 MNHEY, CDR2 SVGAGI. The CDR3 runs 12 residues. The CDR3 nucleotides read TGTGCCAGCACCGACTTAACAGATACGCAGTATTTT. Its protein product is CASTDLTDTQYF.

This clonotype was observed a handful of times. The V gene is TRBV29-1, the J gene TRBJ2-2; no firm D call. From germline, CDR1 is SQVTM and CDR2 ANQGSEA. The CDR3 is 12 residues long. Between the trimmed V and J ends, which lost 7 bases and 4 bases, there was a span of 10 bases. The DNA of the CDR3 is TGCAGCGCTGGGTTGAGCACCGGGGAGCTGTTTTTT. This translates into CSAGLSTGELFF.